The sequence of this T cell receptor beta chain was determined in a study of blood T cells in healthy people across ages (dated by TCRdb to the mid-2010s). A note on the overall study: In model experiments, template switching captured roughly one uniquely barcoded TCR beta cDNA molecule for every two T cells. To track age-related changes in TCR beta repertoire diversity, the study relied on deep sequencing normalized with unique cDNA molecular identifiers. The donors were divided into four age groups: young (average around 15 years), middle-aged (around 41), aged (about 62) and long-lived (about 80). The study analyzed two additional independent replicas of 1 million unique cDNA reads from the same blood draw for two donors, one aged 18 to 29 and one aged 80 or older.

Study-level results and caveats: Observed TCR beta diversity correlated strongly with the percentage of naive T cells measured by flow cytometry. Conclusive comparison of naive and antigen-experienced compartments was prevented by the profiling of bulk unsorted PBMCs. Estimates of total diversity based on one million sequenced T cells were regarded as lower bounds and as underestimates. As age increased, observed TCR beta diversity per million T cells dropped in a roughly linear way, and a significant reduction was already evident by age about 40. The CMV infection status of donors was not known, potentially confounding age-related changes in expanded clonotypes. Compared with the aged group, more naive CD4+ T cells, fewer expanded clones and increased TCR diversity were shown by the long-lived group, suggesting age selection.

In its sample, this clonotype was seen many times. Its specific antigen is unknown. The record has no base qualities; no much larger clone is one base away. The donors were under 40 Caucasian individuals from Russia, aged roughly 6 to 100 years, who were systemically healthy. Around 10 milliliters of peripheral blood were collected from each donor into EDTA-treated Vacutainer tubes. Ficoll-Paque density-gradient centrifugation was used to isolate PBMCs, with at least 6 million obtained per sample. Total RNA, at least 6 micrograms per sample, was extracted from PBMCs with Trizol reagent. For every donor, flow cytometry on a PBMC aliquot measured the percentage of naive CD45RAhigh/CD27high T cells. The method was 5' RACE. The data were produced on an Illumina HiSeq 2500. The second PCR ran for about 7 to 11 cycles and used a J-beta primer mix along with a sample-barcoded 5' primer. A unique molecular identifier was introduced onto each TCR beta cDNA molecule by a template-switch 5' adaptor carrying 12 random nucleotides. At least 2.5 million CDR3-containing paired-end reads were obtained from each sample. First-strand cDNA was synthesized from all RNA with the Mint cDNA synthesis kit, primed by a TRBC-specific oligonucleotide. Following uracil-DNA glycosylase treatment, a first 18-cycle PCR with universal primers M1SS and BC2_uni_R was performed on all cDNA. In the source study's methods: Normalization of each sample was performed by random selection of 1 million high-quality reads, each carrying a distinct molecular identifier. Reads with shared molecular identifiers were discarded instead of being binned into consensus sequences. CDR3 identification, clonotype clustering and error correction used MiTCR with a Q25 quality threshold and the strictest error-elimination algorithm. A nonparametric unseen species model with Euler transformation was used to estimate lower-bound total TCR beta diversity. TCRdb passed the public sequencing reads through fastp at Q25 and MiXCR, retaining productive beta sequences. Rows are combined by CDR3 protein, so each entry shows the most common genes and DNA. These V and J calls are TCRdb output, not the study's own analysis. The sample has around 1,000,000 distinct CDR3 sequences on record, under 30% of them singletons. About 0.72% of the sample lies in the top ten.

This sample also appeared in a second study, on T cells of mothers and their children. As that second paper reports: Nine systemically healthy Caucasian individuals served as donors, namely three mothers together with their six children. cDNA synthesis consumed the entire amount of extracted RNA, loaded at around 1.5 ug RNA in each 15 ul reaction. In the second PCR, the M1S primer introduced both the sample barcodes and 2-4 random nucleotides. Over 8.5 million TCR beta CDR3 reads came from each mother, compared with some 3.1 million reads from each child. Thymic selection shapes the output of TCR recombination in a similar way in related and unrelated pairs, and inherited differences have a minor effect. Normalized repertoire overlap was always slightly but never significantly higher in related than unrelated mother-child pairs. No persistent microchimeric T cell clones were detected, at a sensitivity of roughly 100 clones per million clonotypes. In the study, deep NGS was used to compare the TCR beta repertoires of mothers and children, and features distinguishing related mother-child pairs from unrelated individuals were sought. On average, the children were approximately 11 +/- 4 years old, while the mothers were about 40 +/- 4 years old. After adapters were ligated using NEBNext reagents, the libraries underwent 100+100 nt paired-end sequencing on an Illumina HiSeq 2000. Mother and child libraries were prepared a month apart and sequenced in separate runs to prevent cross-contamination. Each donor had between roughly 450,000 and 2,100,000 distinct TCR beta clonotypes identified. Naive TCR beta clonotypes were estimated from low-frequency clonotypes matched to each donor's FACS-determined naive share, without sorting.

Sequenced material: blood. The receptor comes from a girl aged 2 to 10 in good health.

The CDR3 amino acid sequence is: CASSLDWETQYF. In nucleotide form, the sequence is TGCGCCAGCAGCTTGGATTGGGAGACCCAGTACTTC. The rearranged chain carries TRBV5-1 and TRBJ2-5, with no reliable assignment of the D segment. At the junction V is shortened by 0 bases and J by 5 bases, with 5 bases in between. CDR1 and CDR2 were assigned from the germline V gene as SGHRS and YFSETQ. From the cysteine through the phenylalanine, the CDR3 covers 12 amino acids. The CDR3 DNA has 36 bases and is translated from base 1.